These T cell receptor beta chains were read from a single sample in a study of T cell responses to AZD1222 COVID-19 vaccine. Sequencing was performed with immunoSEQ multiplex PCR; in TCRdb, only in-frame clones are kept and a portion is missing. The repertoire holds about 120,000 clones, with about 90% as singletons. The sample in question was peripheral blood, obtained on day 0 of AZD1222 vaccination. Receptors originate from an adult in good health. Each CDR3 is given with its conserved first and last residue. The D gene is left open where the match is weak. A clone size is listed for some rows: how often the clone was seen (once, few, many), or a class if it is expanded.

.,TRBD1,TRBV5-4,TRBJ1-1,CASSPGQAGTEAFF,TGTGCCAGCAGCCCGGGACAGGCGGGGACTGAAGCTTTCTTT
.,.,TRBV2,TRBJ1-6,CASSQGSGLEDSPLHF,TGTGCCAGCAGTCAAGGGTCAGGTCTCGAGGATTCACCCCTCCACTTT
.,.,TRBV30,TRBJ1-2,CACKTPGLDGYTF,TGTGCCTGCAAAACCCCCGGGTTGGATGGCTACACCTTC
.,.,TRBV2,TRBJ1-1,CASSFQGFTEAFF,TGTGCCAGCAGCTTCCAGGGGTTCACTGAAGCTTTCTTT
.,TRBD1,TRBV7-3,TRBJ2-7,CASSNGQGGVDEQYF,TGTGCCAGCAGCAATGGACAGGGCGGGGTGGACGAGCAGTACTTC
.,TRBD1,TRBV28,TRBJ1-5,CASSFPDRGNQPQHF,TGTGCCAGCAGTTTCCCGGACAGGGGGAATCAGCCCCAGCATTTT
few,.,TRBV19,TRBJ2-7,CASSNRKAGRAYEQYF,TGTGCCAGTAGTAATAGGAAAGCGGGTCGCGCCTACGAGCAGTACTTC
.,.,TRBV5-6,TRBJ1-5,CASSFRQLNQPQHF,TGTGCCAGCAGCTTCCGACAGCTCAATCAGCCCCAGCATTTT
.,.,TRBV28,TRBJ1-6,CASRPGQIGSPLHF,TGTGCCAGCAGGCCGGGACAAATTGGTTCACCCCTCCACTTT
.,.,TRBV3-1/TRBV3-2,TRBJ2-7,CASSQVPDSYEQYF,TGTGCCAGCAGCCAAGTACCCGATTCCTACGAGCAGTACTTC
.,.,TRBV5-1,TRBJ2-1,CASSLLGSPHSYNEQFF,TGCGCCAGCAGCTTGCTCGGGAGCCCTCATTCCTACAATGAGCAGTTCTTC
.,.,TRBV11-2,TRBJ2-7,CASSLAIRGPYEQYF,TGTGCCAGCAGCTTAGCTATCCGGGGGCCCTACGAGCAGTACTTC
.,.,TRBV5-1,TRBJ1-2,CASSWSPTPRGYTF,TGCGCCAGCAGCTGGTCCCCGACCCCTAGGGGCTACACCTTC
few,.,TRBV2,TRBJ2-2,CASSDSITGELFF,TGTGCCAGCAGTGACTCTATCACCGGGGAGCTGTTTTTT
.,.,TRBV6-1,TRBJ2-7,CASSELLGYEQYF,TGTGCCAGCAGTGAATTACTCGGGTACGAGCAGTACTTC
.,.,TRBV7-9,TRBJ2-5,CASSLARETQYF,TGTGCCAGCAGCTTAGCGCGGGAGACCCAGTACTTC
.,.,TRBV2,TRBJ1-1,CASSVQGLNTEAFF,TGTGCCAGCAGCGTACAGGGACTAAACACTGAAGCTTTCTTT
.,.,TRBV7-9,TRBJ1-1,CASSLEGSSTEAFF,TGTGCCAGCAGCTTAGAGGGGAGTAGCACTGAAGCTTTCTTT
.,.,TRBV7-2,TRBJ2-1,CASSFAIPDEQFF,TGTGCCAGCAGCTTTGCTATCCCGGATGAGCAGTTCTTC
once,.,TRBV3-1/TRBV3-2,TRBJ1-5,CASSQEASGVTPQHF,TGTGCCAGCAGCCAAGAGGCATCAGGGGTTACGCCCCAGCATTTT
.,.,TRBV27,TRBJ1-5,CASSSGRAQPQHF,TGTGCCAGCAGTTCCGGGAGGGCCCAGCCCCAGCATTTT
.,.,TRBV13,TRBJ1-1,CASSLQGGLFF,TGTGCCAGCAGCTTACAGGGAGGTCTCTTCTTT
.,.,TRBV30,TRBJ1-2,CAWPDVGGGSYGYTF,TGTGCCTGGCCTGATGTAGGAGGGGGAAGCTATGGCTACACCTTC
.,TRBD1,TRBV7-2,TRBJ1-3,CASGRRTGSGNTIYF,TGTGCCAGCGGGCGGAGGACAGGGTCTGGAAACACCATATATTTT
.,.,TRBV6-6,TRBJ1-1,CASSYLGQDGTEAFF,TGTGCCAGCAGTTACCTTGGACAAGATGGCACTGAAGCTTTCTTT
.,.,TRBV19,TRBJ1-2,CASSPTRIRSNYGYTF,TGTGCCAGTAGTCCCACCCGGATCCGGAGTAACTATGGCTACACCTTC
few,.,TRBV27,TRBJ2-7,CASRLQGVGEQYF,TGTGCCAGCCGTTTACAGGGTGTGGGCGAGCAGTACTTC
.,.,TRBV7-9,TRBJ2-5,CASSPDGRGPETQYF,TGTGCCAGCAGCCCAGACGGGAGGGGGCCGGAGACCCAGTACTTC
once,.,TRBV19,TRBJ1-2,CASSIPVGPNYGYTF,TGTGCCAGTAGTATCCCGGTGGGGCCTAACTATGGCTACACCTTC
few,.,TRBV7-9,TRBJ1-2,CASSFQGTGGYTF,TGTGCCAGCAGCTTCCAGGGCACGGGGGGCTACACCTTC
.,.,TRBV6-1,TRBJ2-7,CASSEIGAVVFYEQYF,TGTGCCAGCAGTGAAATTGGGGCTGTGGTTTTCTACGAGCAGTACTTC
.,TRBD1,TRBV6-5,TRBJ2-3,CASSYRDRGADTQYF,TGTGCCAGCAGTTACCGGGACAGGGGAGCAGATACGCAGTATTTT
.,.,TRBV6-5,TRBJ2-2,CASSSPMPGGPGELFF,TGTGCCAGCAGTTCACCCATGCCAGGAGGACCCGGGGAGCTGTTTTTT
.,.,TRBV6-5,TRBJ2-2,CASSQPVGELFF,TGTGCCAGCAGTCAACCGGTAGGGGAGCTGTTTTTT
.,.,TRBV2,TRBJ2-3,CASSELGAGTDTQYF,TGTGCCAGCAGTGAGCTGGGGGCCGGAACAGATACGCAGTATTTT
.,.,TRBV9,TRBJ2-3,CASSVAGRGTDTQYF,TGTGCCAGCAGCGTAGCTGGCAGGGGCACAGATACGCAGTATTTT
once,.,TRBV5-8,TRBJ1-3,CASSRRGGNTIYF,TGTGCCAGCTCCCGCCGAGGGGGAAACACCATATATTTT
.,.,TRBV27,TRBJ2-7,CASSLGRASVYEQYF,TGTGCCAGCAGTTTGGGCAGGGCCTCAGTCTACGAGCAGTACTTC
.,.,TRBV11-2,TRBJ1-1,CASSPGAGKRVEAFF,TGTGCCAGCAGCCCAGGGGCGGGAAAGAGGGTTGAAGCTTTCTTT